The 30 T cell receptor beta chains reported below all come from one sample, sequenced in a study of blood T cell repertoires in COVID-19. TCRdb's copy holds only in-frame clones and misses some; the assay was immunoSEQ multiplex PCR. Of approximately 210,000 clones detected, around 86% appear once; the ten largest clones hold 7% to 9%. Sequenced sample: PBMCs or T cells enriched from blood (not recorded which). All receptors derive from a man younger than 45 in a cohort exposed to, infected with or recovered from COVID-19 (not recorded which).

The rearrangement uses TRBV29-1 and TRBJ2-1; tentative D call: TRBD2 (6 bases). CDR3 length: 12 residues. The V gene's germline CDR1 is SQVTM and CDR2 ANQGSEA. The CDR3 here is CSSQVVGGEQFF. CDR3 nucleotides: TGCAGTTCCCAGGTCGTGGGAGGTGAGCAGTTCTTC.

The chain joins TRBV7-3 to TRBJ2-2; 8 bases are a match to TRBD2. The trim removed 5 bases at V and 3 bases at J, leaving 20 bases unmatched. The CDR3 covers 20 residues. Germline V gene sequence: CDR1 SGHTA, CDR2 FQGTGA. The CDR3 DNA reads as TGTGCCAGCAGCCCAGCTATAGGGAGGACTAGCCATCTAGACACCGGGGAGCTGTTTTTT. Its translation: CASSPAIGRTSHLDTGELFF.

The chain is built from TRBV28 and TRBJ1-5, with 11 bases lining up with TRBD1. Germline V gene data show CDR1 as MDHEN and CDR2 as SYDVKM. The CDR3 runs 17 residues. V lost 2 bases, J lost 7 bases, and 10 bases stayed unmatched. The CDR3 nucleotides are TGTGCCAGCAGTTTAGGGACAGGGGGGTTTAACAACCAGCCCCAGCATTTT. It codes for CASSLGTGGFNNQPQHF.

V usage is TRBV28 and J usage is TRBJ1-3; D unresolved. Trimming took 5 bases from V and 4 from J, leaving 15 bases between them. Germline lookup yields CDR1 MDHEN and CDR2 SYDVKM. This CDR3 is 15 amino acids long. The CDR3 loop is CASSLRMGAGNTIYF. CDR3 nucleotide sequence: TGTGCCAGCAGTCTCCGCATGGGAGCAGGAAACACCATATATTTT.

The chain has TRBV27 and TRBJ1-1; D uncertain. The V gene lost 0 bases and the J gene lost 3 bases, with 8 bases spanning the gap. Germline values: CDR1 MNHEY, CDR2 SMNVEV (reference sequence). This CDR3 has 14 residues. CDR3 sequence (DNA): TGTGCCAGCAGTTTATCGCGACAAGACACTGAAGCTTTCTTT. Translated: CASSLSRQDTEAFF.

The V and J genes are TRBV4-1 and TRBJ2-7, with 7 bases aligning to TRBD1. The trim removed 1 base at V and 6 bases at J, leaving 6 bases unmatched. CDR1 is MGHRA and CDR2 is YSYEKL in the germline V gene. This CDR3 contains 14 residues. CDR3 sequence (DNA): TGCGCCAGCAGCCAAGTGCAGGGACAGAGCGAGCAGTACTTC. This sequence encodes CASSQVQGQSEQYF.

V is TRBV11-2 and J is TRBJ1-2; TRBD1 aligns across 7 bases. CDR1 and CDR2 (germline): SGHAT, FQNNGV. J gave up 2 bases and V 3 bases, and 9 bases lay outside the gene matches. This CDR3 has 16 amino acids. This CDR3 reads CASSFSGGRGNYGYTF. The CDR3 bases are TGTGCCAGCAGCTTTAGCGGTGGCAGGGGGAACTATGGCTACACCTTC. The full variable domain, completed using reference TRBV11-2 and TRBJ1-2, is EAGVAQSPRYKIIEKRQSVAFWCNPISGHATLYWYQQILGQGPKLLIQFQNNGVVDDSQLPKDRFSAERLKGVDSTLKIQPAKLEDSAVYLCASSFSGGRGNYGYTFGSGTRLTVV.

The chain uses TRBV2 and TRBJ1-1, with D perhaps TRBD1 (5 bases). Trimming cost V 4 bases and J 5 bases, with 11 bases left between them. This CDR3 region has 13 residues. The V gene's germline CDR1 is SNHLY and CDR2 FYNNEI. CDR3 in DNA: TGTGCCAGCAGTGTCAGGGAGGGGACTGAAGCTTTCTTT. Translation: CASSVREGTEAFF.

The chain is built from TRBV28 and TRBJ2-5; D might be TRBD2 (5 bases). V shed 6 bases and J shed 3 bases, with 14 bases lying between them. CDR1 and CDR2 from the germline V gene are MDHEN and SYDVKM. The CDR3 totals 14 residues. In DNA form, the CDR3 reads TGTGCCAGCAGCTACTACGACGGGAAAGAGACCCAGTACTTC. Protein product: CASSYYDGKETQYF.

The CDR3 sequence: CASSLSVNTEAFF. The CDR3, as DNA: TGTGCCAGCAGTTTATCAGTGAACACTGAAGCTTTCTTT. The chain carries TRBV12-3 or TRBV12-4 and TRBJ1-1; D uncertain. The CDR3 spans 13 residues. The V end lost 2 bases, the J end lost 0 bases, and 4 bases lay between the germline ends.

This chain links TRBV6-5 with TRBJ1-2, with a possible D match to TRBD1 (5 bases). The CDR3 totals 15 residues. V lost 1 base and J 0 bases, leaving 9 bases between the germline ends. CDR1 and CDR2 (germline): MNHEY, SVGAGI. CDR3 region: CASSYYSGTNYGYTF. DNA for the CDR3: TGTGCCAGCAGTTACTACTCAGGGACTAACTATGGCTACACCTTC.

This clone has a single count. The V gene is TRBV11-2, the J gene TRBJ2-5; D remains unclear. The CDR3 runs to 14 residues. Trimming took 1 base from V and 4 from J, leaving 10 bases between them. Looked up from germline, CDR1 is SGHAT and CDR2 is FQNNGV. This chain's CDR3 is CASSLGLASETQYF. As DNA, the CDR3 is TGTGCCAGCAGCTTAGGATTAGCCTCAGAGACCCAGTACTTC.

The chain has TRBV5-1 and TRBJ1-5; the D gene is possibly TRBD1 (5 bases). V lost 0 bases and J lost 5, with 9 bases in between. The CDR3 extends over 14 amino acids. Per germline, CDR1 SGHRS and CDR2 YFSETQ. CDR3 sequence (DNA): TGCGCCAGCAGCTTGGCGGGGGACCATCAGCCCCAGCATTTT. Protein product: CASSLAGDHQPQHF.

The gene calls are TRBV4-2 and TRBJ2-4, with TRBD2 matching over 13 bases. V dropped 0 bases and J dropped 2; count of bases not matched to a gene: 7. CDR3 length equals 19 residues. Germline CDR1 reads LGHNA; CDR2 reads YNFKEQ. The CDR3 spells CASSQEGLAGSRSKNIQYF. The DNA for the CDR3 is TGTGCCAGCAGCCAAGAGGGACTAGCGGGGTCTCGATCCAAAAACATTCAGTACTTC.

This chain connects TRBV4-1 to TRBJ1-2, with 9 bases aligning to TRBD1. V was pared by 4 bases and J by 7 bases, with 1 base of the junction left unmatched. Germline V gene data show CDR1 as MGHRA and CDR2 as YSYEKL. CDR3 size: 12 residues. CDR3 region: CASSRDRVGYTF. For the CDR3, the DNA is TGCGCCAGCAGCCGGGACAGGGTTGGCTACACCTTC.

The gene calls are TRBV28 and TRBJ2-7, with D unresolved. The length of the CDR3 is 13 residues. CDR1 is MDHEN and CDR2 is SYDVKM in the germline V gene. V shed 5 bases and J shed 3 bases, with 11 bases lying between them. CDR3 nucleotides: TGTGCCAGCAGTCCCCCTACGAACTACGAGCAGTACTTC. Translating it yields CASSPPTNYEQYF. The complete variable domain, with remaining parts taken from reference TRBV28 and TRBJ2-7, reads DVKVTQSSRYLVKRTGEKVFLECVQDMDHENMFWYRQDPGLGLRLIYFSYDVKMKEKGDIPEGYSVSREKKERFSLILESASTNQTSMYLCASSPPTNYEQYFGPGTRLTVT.

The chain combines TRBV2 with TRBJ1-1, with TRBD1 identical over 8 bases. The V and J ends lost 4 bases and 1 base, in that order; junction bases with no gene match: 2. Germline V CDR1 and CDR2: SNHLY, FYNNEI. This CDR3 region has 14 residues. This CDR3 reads CASSVQGGNTEAFF. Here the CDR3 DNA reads TGTGCCAGCAGTGTACAGGGGGGGAACACTGAAGCTTTCTTT.

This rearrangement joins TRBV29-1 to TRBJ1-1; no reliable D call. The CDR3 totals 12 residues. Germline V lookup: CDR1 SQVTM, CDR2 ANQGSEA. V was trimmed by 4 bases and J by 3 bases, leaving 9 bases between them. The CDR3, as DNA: TGCAGCGTTGGGAGGCGGGACACTGAAGCTTTCTTT. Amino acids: CSVGRRDTEAFF. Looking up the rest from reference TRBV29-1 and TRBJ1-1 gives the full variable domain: SAVISQKPSRDICQRGTSLTIQCQVDSQVTMMFWYRQQPGQSLTLIATANQGSEATYESGFVIDKFPISRPNLTFSTLTVSNMSPEDSSIYLCSVGRRDTEAFFGQGTRLTVV.

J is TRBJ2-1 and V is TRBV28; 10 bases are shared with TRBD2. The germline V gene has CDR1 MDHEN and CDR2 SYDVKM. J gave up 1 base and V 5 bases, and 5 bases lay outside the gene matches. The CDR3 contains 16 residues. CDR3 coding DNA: TGTGCCAGCAGTCCGGTAGCGGGAGGTTCCTACAATGAGCAGTTCTTC. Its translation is CASSPVAGGSYNEQFF.

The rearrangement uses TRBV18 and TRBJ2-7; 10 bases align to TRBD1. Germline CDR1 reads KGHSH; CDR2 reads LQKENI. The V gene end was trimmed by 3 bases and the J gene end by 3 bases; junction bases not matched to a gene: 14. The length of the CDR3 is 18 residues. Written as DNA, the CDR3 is TGTGCCAGCTCACCCGATTTGCTAGACAGGGGGCTTATCTACGAGCAGTACTTC. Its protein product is CASSPDLLDRGLIYEQYF.

The CDR3 sequence: CACSLAGGGQETQYF. The CDR3 DNA reads TGTGCTTGCAGCTTAGCGGGGGGGGGCCAAGAGACCCAGTACTTC. The chain is built from TRBV7-7 and TRBJ2-5; 11 nucleotides line up with TRBD2. Germline CDR1 reads SSHAT; CDR2 reads FNYEAQ (reference sequence). The CDR3 has 15 amino acids.

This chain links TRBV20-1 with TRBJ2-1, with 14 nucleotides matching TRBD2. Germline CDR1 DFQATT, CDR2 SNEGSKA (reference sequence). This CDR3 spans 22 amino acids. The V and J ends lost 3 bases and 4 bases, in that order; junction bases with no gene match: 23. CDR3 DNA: TGCAGTGCTAGTCTGGGATACCGGGGACTAGCGGGAGCAGGGGGGGGATACAATGAGCAGTTCTTC. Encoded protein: CSASLGYRGLAGAGGGYNEQFF.

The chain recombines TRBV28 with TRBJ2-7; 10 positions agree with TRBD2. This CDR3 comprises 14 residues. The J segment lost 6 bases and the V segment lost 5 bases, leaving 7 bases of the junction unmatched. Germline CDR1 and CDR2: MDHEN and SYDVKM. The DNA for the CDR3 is TGTGCCAGCAGTGAACTAGCGGGATATGGCGAGCAGTACTTC. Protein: CASSELAGYGEQYF.

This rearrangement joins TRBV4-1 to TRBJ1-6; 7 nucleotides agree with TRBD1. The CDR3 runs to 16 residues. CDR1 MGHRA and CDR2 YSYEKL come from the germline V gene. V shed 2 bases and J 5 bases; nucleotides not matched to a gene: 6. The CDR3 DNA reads TGCGCCAGCAGCCAACGCCCCGGGACAGATAATTCACCCCTCCACTTT. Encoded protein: CASSQRPGTDNSPLHF.

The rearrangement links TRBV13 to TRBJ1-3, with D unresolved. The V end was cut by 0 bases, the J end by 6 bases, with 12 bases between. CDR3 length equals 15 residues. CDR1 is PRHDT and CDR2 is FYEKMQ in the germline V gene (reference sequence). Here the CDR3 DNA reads TGTGCCAGCAGCTTAGGTCGCGGGGTCGCAAACACCATATATTTT. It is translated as CASSLGRGVANTIYF.

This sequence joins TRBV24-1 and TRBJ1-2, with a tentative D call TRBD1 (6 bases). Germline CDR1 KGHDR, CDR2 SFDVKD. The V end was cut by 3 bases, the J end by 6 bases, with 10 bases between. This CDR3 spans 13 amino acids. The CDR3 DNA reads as TGTGCCACCAGTGATGGTGGGGGCGATGGCTACACCTTC. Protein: CATSDGGGDGYTF.

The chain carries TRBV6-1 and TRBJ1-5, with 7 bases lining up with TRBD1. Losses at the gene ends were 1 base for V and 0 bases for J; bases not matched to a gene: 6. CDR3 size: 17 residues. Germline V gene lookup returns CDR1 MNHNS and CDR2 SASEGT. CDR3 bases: TGTGCCAGCAGTGAAGGAGGACAGGTCTATAGCAATCAGCCCCAGCATTTT. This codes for CASSEGGQVYSNQPQHF.

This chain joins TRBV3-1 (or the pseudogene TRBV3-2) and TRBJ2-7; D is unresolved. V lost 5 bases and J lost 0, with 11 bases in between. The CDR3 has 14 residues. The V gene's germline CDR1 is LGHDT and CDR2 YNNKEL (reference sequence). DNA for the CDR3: TGTGCCAGCAGCACCCGACTCGTCTCCTACGAGCAGTACTTC. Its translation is CASSTRLVSYEQYF.

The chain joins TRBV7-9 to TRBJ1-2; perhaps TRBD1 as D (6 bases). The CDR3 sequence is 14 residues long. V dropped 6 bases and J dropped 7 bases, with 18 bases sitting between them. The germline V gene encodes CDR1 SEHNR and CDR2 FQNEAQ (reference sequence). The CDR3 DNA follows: TGTGCCAGCAGAGAACAGGGATCTAGAGCTGGCTACACCTTC. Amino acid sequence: CASREQGSRAGYTF.

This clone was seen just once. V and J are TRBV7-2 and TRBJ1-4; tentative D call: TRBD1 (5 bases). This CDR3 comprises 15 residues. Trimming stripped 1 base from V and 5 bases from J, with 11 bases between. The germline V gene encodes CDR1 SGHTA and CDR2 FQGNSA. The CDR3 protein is CASSLGGGRNEKLFF. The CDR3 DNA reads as TGTGCCAGCAGCTTAGGGGGGGGGAGGAATGAAAAACTGTTTTTT. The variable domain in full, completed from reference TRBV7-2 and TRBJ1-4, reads GAGVSQSPSNKVTEKGKDVELRCDPISGHTALYWYRQSLGQGLEFLIYFQGNSAPDKSGLPSDRFSAERTGGSVSTLTIQRTQQEDSAVYLCASSLGGGRNEKLFFGSGTQLSVL.